Listed here are 5 T cell receptor beta chains from one sample, sequenced in a study of cytomegalovirus exposure and HLA in healthy donors. The PCR employed 60 Vbeta primers together with 13 Jbeta primers. Data came from immunoSEQ multiplex PCR; TCRdb stores just in-frame clones and leaves some out. This sample has around 130,000 clones; 80% occur once, and the top ten carry about 3.3%. Sequencing was done on a sample of PBMCs. These receptors were obtained from a male donor in good health and CMV-seronegative.

The rearrangement uses TRBV4-2 and TRBJ2-7, with D unresolved. Trimming removed 3 bases at V and 7 bases at J, with 13 bases between. CDR1 LGHNA and CDR2 YNFKEQ come from the germline V gene. The CDR3 is 13 residues long. CDR3 protein: CASSHSTSREQYF. CDR3 sequence (DNA): TGTGCCAGCAGCCATTCAACCTCTAGGGAGCAGTACTTC.

This chain links TRBV9 with TRBJ1-4, with a weak D call TRBD1 (5 bases). The germline V gene encodes CDR1 SGDLS and CDR2 YYNGEE. V shed 0 bases and J shed 4 bases, with 7 bases lying between them. The CDR3 contains 14 residues. CDR3 bases: TGTGCCAGCAGCGTAGGGGACTATAATGAAAAACTGTTTTTT. Its translation: CASSVGDYNEKLFF.

In this sample, this clone turned up a few times. This CDR3 reads CASSFGSSGAYEQYF. The DNA for the CDR3 is TGTGCCAGCAGCTTCGGCTCTAGCGGGGCCTACGAGCAGTACTTC. The J gene is TRBJ2-7, the V gene TRBV11-2; 9 nucleotides align to TRBD2. CDR1 is SGHAT and CDR2 is FQNNGV in the germline V gene. CDR3 length equals 15 residues. V dropped 3 bases and J dropped 2; count of bases not matched to a gene: 5.

The J gene is TRBJ2-7, the V gene TRBV21-1; the table gives TRBD2 as D, unverified against the DNA. TRBV21-1 is assigned pseudogene status. The CDR3 runs to 17 residues. The CDR3 protein is CASSATPGGGPSYEQYF. CDR3 sequence (DNA): TGTGCCAGCAGCGCTACCCCCGGGGGGGGGCCGTCCTACGAGCAGTACTTC.

The chain recombines TRBV25-1 with TRBJ1-2; TRBD1 aligns across 9 bases. The germline gives CDR1 MGHDK, CDR2 SYGVNS. The CDR3 is 15 residues long. The V and J ends lost 3 bases and 8 bases, in that order; junction bases with no gene match: 10. The CDR3 reads CASSDSRDRAGGYTF. The CDR3 DNA reads as TGTGCCAGCAGTGATTCAAGGGACAGGGCCGGGGGCTACACCTTC.